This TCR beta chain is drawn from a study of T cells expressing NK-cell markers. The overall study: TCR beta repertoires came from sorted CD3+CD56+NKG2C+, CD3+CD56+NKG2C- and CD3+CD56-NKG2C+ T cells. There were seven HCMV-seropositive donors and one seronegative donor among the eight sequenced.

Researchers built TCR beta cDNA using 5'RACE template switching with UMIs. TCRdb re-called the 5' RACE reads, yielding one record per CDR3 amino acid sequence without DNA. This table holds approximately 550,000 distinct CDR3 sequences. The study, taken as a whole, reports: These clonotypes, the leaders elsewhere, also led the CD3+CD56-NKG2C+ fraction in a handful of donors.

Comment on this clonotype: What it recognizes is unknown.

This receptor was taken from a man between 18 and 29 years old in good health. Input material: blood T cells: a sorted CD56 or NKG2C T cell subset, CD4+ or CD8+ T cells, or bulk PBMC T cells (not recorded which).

The CDR3 is CASSPHRSWGTGELFF. This chain uses TRBV4-1 with TRBJ2-2. The CDR3 loop spans 16 amino acids. CDR1 MGHRA and CDR2 YSYEKL come from the germline V gene.